This TCR beta chain came from a study of blood T cell repertoires in COVID-19 (dated by TCRdb to about 2020). Notes on the research overall: Samples from collaborators originated in the United States, Italy and Spain and spanned both the acute and convalescent phases of COVID-19. Subjects who had been exposed to COVID-19, were actively infected with it, or had recovered from it provided the deeply sampled blood TCRbeta repertoires that made up the dataset. Samples came from the ongoing ImmuneRACE study (first 160 participants) plus 1,254 subjects from 6 global collaborators. HLA class I and class II types, where available, came from metadata supplied by the sample provider rather than from assay-based typing. The prospective study material was composed of cDNA or gDNA derived from T cells, B-cell-depleted T cells, or PBMCs. The repertoires were released in a freely available public database intended as a resource for research on the immune response to SARS-CoV-2. Sample metadata almost always included a de-identified subject ID, COVID-19 status, age in years and sex. Overall study outcomes, separate from this receptor: How much clinical and demographic metadata was included differed by source and by participant, and the metadata was provided uncurated.

In Seattle, one collaborating source enrolled patients while the infection was active and tracked those patients longitudinally over the course of disease. The collaborating institutions used their own protocols to collect whole blood in K2EDTA tubes. For TCRbeta analysis, collaborators shipped samples in one of three forms: frozen whole blood, isolated PBMCs, or DNA extracted from either of those sample types. As to this clone: This clone's antigen is unknown. No qualities accompany the bases; no much larger clone lies one base away.

The V end gives up 3 bases and the J end 3 bases, leaving 6 bases in the junction not matched to a gene. Including cysteine and phenylalanine, the CDR3 has 16 amino acids. This entry keeps only the CDR3 DNA: 48 bases, framed from base 1. In the germline V gene, CDR1 corresponds to KGHSH and CDR2 to LQKENI. TCRbeta CDR3 regions were amplified from genomic DNA by means of the immunoSEQ Assay, a bias-controlled multiplex PCR. Under the source paper's analysis protocol: The number of nucleated cells in each sample was estimated from the amplification of reference gene primers within the assay. To quantify the absolute abundance of each unique TCRbeta CDR3 rearrangement, sequence reads were collapsed and filtered. Productive Simpson clonality was computed per sample as the square root of Simpson's diversity index over productive rearrangements. The table was pulled from immuneACCESS by TCRdb, which kept in-frame rearrangements only. Such tables lose some clones; where checked, under half of the loss comes from unresolved V genes, and the rest has no known cause. Clone size and V and J calls were adopted from that table, with D and trimming inferred from the DNA. The sample table shows approximately 170,000 clones, and around four fifths are seen once. Clones ranked in the top ten supply around 2.7% of the sample.

This clonotype was obtained from an elderly woman with COVID-19, enrolled during active disease. In this chain, TRBV18 is recombined with TRBJ2-7; TRBD2 fits 12 bases in the junction. The specimen sequenced was peripheral blood. The DNA is TGTGCCAGCTCACCCCGGACTAGCGGGATAAACTACGAGCAGTACTTC. Protein translation: CASSPRTSGINYEQYF.